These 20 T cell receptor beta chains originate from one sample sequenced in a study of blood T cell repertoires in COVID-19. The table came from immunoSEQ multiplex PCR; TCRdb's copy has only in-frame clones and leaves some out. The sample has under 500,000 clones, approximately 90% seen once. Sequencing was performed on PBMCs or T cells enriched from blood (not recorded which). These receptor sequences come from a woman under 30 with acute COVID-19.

CDR3 sequence: CASSFERNYGYTF. Here the CDR3 DNA reads TGTGCCAGCAGTTTTGAGAGGAACTATGGCTACACCTTC. The chain joins TRBV6-2 or TRBV6-3 to TRBJ1-2; D uncertain. From germline, CDR1 is MNHEY and CDR2 SVGEGT. This CDR3 has 13 amino acids. The germline V and J ends were trimmed by 4 bases and 2 bases, with 8 bases remaining between them.

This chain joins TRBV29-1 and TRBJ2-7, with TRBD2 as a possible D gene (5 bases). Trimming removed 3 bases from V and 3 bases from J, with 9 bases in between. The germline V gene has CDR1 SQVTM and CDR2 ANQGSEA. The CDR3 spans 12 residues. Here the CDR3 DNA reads TGCAGCGTTGAGGAGGTAGACTACGAGCAGTACTTC. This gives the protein CSVEEVDYEQYF.

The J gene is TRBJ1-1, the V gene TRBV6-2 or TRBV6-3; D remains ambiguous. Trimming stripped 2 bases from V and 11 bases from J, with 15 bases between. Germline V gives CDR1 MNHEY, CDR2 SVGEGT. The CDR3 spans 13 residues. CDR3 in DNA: TGTGCCAGCAGTTACCCGGGTGGAAGGGAGGCTTTCTTT. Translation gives CASSYPGGREAFF.

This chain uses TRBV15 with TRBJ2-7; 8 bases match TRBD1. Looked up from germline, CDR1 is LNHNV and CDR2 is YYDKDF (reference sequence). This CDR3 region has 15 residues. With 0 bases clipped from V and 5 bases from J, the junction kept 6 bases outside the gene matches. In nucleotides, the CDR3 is TGTGCCACCAGCAGAGATCGGACAGGGAGCGACGAGCAGTACTTC. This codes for CATSRDRTGSDEQYF. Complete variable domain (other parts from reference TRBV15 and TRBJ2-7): DAMVIQNPRYQVTQFGKPVTLSCSQTLNHNVMYWYQQKSSQAPKLLFHYYDKDFNNEADTPDNFQSRRPNTSFCFLDIRSPGLGDTAMYLCATSRDRTGSDEQYFGPGTRLTVT.

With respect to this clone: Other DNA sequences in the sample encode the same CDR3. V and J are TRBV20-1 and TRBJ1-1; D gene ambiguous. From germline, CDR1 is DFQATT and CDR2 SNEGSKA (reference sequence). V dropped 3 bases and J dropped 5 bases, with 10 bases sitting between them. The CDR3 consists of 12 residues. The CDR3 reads CSASQSGTEAFF. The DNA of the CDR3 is TGCAGTGCTAGTCAGTCGGGTACTGAAGCTTTCTTT.

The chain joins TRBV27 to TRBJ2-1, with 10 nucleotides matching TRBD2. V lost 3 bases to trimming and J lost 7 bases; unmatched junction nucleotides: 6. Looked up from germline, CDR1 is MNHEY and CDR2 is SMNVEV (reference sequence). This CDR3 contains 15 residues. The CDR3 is CASSLEGTSVNEQFF. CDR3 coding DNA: TGTGCCAGCAGTTTGGAGGGGACTAGCGTGAATGAGCAGTTCTTC.

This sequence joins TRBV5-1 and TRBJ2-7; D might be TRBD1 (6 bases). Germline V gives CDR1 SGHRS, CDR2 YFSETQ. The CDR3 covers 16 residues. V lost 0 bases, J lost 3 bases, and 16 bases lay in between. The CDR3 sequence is CASSLETRTDNYEQYF. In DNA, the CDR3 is TGCGCCAGCAGCTTGGAAACCCGGACAGACAACTACGAGCAGTACTTC.

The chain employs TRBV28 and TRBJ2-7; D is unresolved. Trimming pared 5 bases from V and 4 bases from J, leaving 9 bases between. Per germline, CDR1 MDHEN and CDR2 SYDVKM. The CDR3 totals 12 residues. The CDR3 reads CASSVHKYEQYF. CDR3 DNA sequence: TGTGCCAGCAGTGTTCACAAGTACGAGCAGTACTTC.

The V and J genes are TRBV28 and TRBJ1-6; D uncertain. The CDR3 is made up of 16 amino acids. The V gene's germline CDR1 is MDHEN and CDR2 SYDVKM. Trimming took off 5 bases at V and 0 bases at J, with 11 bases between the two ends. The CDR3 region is CASSQVSSSYNSPLHF. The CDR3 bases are TGTGCCAGCAGTCAGGTGTCGAGCTCCTATAATTCACCCCTCCACTTT. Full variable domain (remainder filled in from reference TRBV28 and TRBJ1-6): DVKVTQSSRYLVKRTGEKVFLECVQDMDHENMFWYRQDPGLGLRLIYFSYDVKMKEKGDIPEGYSVSREKKERFSLILESASTNQTSMYLCASSQVSSSYNSPLHFGNGTRLTVT.

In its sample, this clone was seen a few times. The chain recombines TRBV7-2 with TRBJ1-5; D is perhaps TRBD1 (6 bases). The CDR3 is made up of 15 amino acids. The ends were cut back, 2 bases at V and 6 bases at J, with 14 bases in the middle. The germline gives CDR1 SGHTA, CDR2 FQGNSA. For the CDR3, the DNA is TGTGCCAGCAGCTTACAAGGGGGGGAAGGTCAGCCCCAGCATTTT. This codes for CASSLQGGEGQPQHF.

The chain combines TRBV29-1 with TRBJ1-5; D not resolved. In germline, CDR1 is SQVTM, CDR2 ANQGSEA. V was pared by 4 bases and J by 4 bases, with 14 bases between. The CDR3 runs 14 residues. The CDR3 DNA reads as TGCAGCGTTGTAGATGGAGGGCGGAATCAGCCCCAGCATTTT. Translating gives CSVVDGGRNQPQHF.

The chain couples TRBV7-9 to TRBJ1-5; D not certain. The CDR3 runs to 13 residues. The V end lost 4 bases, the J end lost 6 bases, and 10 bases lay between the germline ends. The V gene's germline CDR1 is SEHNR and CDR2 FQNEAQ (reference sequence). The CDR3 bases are TGTGCCAGCAGCTCCGACAATACTCAGCCCCAGCATTTT. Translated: CASSSDNTQPQHF.

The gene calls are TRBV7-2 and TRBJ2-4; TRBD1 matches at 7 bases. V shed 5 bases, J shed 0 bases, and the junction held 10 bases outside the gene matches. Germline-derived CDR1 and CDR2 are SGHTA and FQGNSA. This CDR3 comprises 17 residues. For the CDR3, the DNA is TGTGCCAGCAGCCCGGGACAGTGGGTTTTAGCCAAAAACATTCAGTACTTC. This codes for CASSPGQWVLAKNIQYF. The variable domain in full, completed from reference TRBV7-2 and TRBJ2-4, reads GAGVSQSPSNKVTEKGKDVELRCDPISGHTALYWYRQSLGQGLEFLIYFQGNSAPDKSGLPSDRFSAERTGGSVSTLTIQRTQQEDSAVYLCASSPGQWVLAKNIQYFGAGTRLSVL.

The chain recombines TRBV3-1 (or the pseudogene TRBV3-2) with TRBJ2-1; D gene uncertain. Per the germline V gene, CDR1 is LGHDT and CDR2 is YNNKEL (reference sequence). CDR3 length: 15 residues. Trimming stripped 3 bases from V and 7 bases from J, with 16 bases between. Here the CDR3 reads CASSQTYTGRNEQFF. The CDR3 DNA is TGTGCCAGCAGCCAGACTTACACCGGCCGGAATGAGCAGTTCTTC.

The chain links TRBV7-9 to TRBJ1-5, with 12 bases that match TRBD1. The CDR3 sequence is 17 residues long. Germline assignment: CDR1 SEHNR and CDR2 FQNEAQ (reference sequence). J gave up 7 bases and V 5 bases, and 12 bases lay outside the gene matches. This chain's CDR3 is CASSGGVGQGARQPQHF. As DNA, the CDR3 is TGTGCCAGCAGCGGAGGGGTGGGACAGGGGGCCAGGCAGCCCCAGCATTTT.

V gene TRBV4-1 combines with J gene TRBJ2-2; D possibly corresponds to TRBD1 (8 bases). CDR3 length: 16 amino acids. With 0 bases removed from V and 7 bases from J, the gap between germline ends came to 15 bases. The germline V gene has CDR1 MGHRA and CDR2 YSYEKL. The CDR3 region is CASSQEDREGDGELFF. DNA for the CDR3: TGCGCCAGCAGCCAAGAGGACAGGGAGGGGGACGGGGAGCTGTTTTTT.

The CDR3 spells CASSSPGVYTYEQYF. The DNA for the CDR3 is TGTGCCAGCAGTTCCCCCGGGGTGTACACCTACGAGCAGTACTTC. The chain employs TRBV28 and TRBJ2-7, with a tentative D call TRBD2 (5 bases). V was cut by 4 bases and J by 2 bases, with 15 bases left in between. CDR1 is MDHEN, CDR2 SYDVKM, per germline. This CDR3 has 15 residues.

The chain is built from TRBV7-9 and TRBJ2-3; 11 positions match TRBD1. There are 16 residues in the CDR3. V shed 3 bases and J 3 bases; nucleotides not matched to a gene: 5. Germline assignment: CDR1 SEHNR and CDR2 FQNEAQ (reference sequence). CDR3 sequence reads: CASSLHGTGGTDTQYF. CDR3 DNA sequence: TGTGCCAGCAGCTTGCACGGGACAGGGGGAACAGATACGCAGTATTTT.

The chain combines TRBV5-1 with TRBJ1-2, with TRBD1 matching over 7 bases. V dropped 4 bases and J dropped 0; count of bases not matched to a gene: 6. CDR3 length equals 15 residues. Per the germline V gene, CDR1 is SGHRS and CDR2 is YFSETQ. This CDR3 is CASSPGTESNYGYTF. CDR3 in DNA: TGCGCCAGCAGCCCCGGGACAGAATCTAACTATGGCTACACCTTC.

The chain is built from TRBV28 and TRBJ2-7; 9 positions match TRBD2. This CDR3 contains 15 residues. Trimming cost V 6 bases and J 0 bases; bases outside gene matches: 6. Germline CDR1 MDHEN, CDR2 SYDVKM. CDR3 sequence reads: CASSTSGLSSYEQYF. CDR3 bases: TGTGCCAGCAGCACTAGCGGGTTGAGCTCCTACGAGCAGTACTTC.